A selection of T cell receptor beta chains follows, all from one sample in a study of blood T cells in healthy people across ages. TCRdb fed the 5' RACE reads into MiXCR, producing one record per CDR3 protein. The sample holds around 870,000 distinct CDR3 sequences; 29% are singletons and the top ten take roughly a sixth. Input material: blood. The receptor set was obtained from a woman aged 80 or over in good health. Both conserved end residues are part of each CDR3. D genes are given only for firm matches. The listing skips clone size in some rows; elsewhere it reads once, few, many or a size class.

cdr3_nt: TGTGCCAGCAGCCAAGCGCGAAGGAGGGGAGCCGCCTACAATGAGCAGTTCTTC
cdr3_aa: CASSQARRRGAAYNEQFF
v_call: TRBV6-2/TRBV6-3
d_call: .
clone_size: few
j_call: TRBJ2-1

cdr3_nt: TGTGCCAGCGAACTAGGGAATCAGCCCCAGCATTTT
cdr3_aa: CASELGNQPQHF
v_call: TRBV12-3/TRBV12-4
d_call: .
clone_size: .
j_call: TRBJ1-5

cdr3_nt: TGTGCCAGCAGCGAGGCCGGGACAGGCATCGAGCAGTACTTC
cdr3_aa: CASSEAGTGIEQYF
v_call: TRBV9
d_call: TRBD1
clone_size: .
j_call: TRBJ2-7

cdr3_nt: TGCGCCAGCAGCCAAGATGGAGGCCCGGGTGGTAGGAACACTGAAGCTTTCTTT
cdr3_aa: CASSQDGGPGGRNTEAFF
v_call: TRBV4-3
d_call: .
clone_size: many
j_call: TRBJ1-1

cdr3_nt: TGTGCCAGCAGTTACGGACTAGCGGCGTCAGATACGCAGTATTTT
cdr3_aa: CASSYGLAASDTQYF
v_call: TRBV5-4
d_call: TRBD2
clone_size: .
j_call: TRBJ2-3

cdr3_nt: TGTGCCAGCAGTAAACCCAAATCGGGACAGTACTCTGGGGCCAACGTCCTGACTTTC
cdr3_aa: CASSKPKSGQYSGANVLTF
v_call: TRBV6-2/TRBV6-3
d_call: TRBD1
clone_size: few
j_call: TRBJ2-6

cdr3_nt: TGCGCCAGCAGCTTGGGACAGGGGGTAATTAACGGTGAGCAGTTCTTC
cdr3_aa: CASSLGQGVINGEQFF
v_call: TRBV5-1
d_call: TRBD1
clone_size: many
j_call: TRBJ2-1

cdr3_nt: TGCGCCAGCAGCTTGAATCAGGGGACGGGTAAAAAACTGTTTTTT
cdr3_aa: CASSLNQGTGKKLFF
v_call: TRBV5-1
d_call: .
clone_size: .
j_call: TRBJ1-4

cdr3_nt: TGTGCCAGCAGTTACTCGGGCGGGGGAGTAGATACGCAGTATTTT
cdr3_aa: CASSYSGGGVDTQYF
v_call: TRBV6-5
d_call: TRBD2
clone_size: many
j_call: TRBJ2-3

cdr3_nt: TGTGCCAGCAGGGGGACCGGGGGCTACGAGCAGTACTTC
cdr3_aa: CASRGTGGYEQYF
v_call: TRBV6-1
d_call: .
clone_size: .
j_call: TRBJ2-7

cdr3_nt: TGTGCCAGCTCACTCCGGGGGGCGGAGAGCTCCTACAATGAGCAGTTCTTC
cdr3_aa: CASSLRGAESSYNEQFF
v_call: TRBV27
d_call: .
clone_size: many
j_call: TRBJ2-1

cdr3_nt: TGCAGCGTTGATGGTGGGACTAGCGGAGCTAGCACAGATACGCAGTATTTT
cdr3_aa: CSVDGGTSGASTDTQYF
v_call: TRBV29-1
d_call: TRBD2
clone_size: many
j_call: TRBJ2-3

cdr3_nt: TGTGCCAGCACTAAACAGGGGGCGTATGGCTACACCTTC
cdr3_aa: CASTKQGAYGYTF
v_call: TRBV6-1
d_call: TRBD1
clone_size: many
j_call: TRBJ1-2

cdr3_nt: TGCAGTGCGGTTGGGGATGCTTCAGATACGCAGTATTTT
cdr3_aa: CSAVGDASDTQYF
v_call: TRBV20-1
d_call: .
clone_size: .
j_call: TRBJ2-3

cdr3_nt: TGTGCCAGCACCCCCCAGGCACTCCTGGATACGCAGTATTTT
cdr3_aa: CASTPQALLDTQYF
v_call: TRBV11-2
d_call: .
clone_size: many
j_call: TRBJ2-3

cdr3_nt: TGTGCCAGCAGCCCCACAACTGAAGCTTTCTTT
cdr3_aa: CASSPTTEAFF
v_call: TRBV9
d_call: .
clone_size: .
j_call: TRBJ1-1

cdr3_nt: TGTGCCAGCAGCGCAACCCCTAAGGGGGGGGCCGATGAGCAGTTCTTC
cdr3_aa: CASSATPKGGADEQFF
v_call: TRBV9
d_call: .
clone_size: many
j_call: TRBJ2-1

cdr3_nt: TGTGCCAGCAGCTACGGGACAGAGAAAACCTACGAGCAGTACTTC
cdr3_aa: CASSYGTEKTYEQYF
v_call: TRBV5-6
d_call: TRBD1
clone_size: .
j_call: TRBJ2-7

cdr3_nt: TGTGCCAGCAGCTCCCAACTAGCGCCGGCCTCCTACAATGAGCAGTTCTTC
cdr3_aa: CASSSQLAPASYNEQFF
v_call: TRBV13
d_call: TRBD2
clone_size: .
j_call: TRBJ2-1

cdr3_nt: TGTGCCAGCAGCCCCAACGGGCCCTACGAGCAGTACTTC
cdr3_aa: CASSPNGPYEQYF
v_call: TRBV11-2
d_call: .
clone_size: .
j_call: TRBJ2-7

cdr3_nt: TGTGCCAGCAGTAAAGTGGGACTCACGGACTCGGAGACCCAGTACTTC
cdr3_aa: CASSKVGLTDSETQYF
v_call: TRBV2
d_call: .
clone_size: few
j_call: TRBJ2-5

cdr3_nt: TGCGCCAGCAGCTTGGGGGACAGCTGGACCACAGATACGCAGTATTTT
cdr3_aa: CASSLGDSWTTDTQYF
v_call: TRBV5-1
d_call: TRBD1
clone_size: many
j_call: TRBJ2-3

cdr3_nt: TGTGCCAGCAGTTCCCCAATCACAGGGGACTATGGCTACACCTTC
cdr3_aa: CASSSPITGDYGYTF
v_call: TRBV27
d_call: TRBD1
clone_size: .
j_call: TRBJ1-2

cdr3_nt: TGCAGTGCTAGAAAAGGGGATAGGCAGTTCTTC
cdr3_aa: CSARKGDRQFF
v_call: TRBV20-1
d_call: .
clone_size: .
j_call: TRBJ2-1

cdr3_nt: TGTGCCAGCAGCCTCACAGGGGCAAGGAATCAGCCCCAGCATTTT
cdr3_aa: CASSLTGARNQPQHF
v_call: TRBV12-3/TRBV12-4
d_call: TRBD1
clone_size: many
j_call: TRBJ1-5

cdr3_nt: TGTGCCAGCCCACCCCAGGGGGGTGGTGAAAAACTGTTTTTT
cdr3_aa: CASPPQGGGEKLFF
v_call: TRBV18
d_call: TRBD1
clone_size: .
j_call: TRBJ1-4

cdr3_nt: TGTGCCAGCAGTGCCAGACTAGCGGCAAGTAATGAGCAGTTCTTC
cdr3_aa: CASSARLAASNEQFF
v_call: TRBV6-1
d_call: TRBD2
clone_size: once
j_call: TRBJ2-1

cdr3_nt: TGCGCCAGCAGCCAAGATGGGACAGTCACTAATGAAAAACTGTTTTTT
cdr3_aa: CASSQDGTVTNEKLFF
v_call: TRBV4-1
d_call: TRBD1
clone_size: .
j_call: TRBJ1-4

cdr3_nt: TGTGCCAGCAGTGAATGGAGACTAGCGGGATTCACCGGGGAGCTGTTTTTT
cdr3_aa: CASSEWRLAGFTGELFF
v_call: TRBV6-1
d_call: TRBD2
clone_size: .
j_call: TRBJ2-2

cdr3_nt: TGCGCCAGCGGTGATCCCGGGGCAACAGAGACCCAGTACTTC
cdr3_aa: CASGDPGATETQYF
v_call: TRBV5-1
d_call: .
clone_size: many
j_call: TRBJ2-5

cdr3_nt: TGTGCCAGCAGTTACTCGACAGGGGTAATCACAGATACGCAGTATTTT
cdr3_aa: CASSYSTGVITDTQYF
v_call: TRBV6-5
d_call: TRBD1
clone_size: many
j_call: TRBJ2-3

cdr3_nt: TGCGCCAGCAGCTTGGTGTCAGAAAATTCACCCCTCCACTTT
cdr3_aa: CASSLVSENSPLHF
v_call: TRBV5-1
d_call: .
clone_size: few
j_call: TRBJ1-6

cdr3_nt: TGTGCCAGCAGTGAGTGGACTGGAGGTCCCACCGGGGAGCTGTTTTTT
cdr3_aa: CASSEWTGGPTGELFF
v_call: TRBV25-1
d_call: .
clone_size: .
j_call: TRBJ2-2

cdr3_nt: TGCGCCAGCAGCTTGGTGACAGACACCGGGGAGCTGTTTTTT
cdr3_aa: CASSLVTDTGELFF
v_call: TRBV5-1
d_call: .
clone_size: few
j_call: TRBJ2-2

cdr3_nt: TGCAGTGAAGGGGCCGTCCGGGATACGCAGTATTTT
cdr3_aa: CSEGAVRDTQYF
v_call: TRBV20-1
d_call: .
clone_size: many
j_call: TRBJ2-3

cdr3_nt: TGCGGTGCCTACAGGGCCAACTATGGCTACACCTTC
cdr3_aa: CGAYRANYGYTF
v_call: TRBV20-1
d_call: .
clone_size: few
j_call: TRBJ1-2

cdr3_nt: TGTGCCAGCAGTTTCTCAGGGACTGGCACAGATACGCAGTATTTT
cdr3_aa: CASSFSGTGTDTQYF
v_call: TRBV12-3/TRBV12-4
d_call: .
clone_size: many
j_call: TRBJ2-3

cdr3_nt: TGTGCCAGCAGTTTCGACAGGGCCGGGGAGCTGTTTTTT
cdr3_aa: CASSFDRAGELFF
v_call: TRBV27
d_call: TRBD1
clone_size: .
j_call: TRBJ2-2

cdr3_nt: TGTGCCAGCAGTTACCCACGGACAGGGTCGAACACTGAAGCTTTCTTT
cdr3_aa: CASSYPRTGSNTEAFF
v_call: TRBV6-2/TRBV6-3
d_call: TRBD1
clone_size: .
j_call: TRBJ1-1

cdr3_nt: TGTGCCAGCAGTTACCTCAGGGGTCAGCCCCAGCATTTT
cdr3_aa: CASSYLRGQPQHF
v_call: TRBV6-5
d_call: .
clone_size: many
j_call: TRBJ1-5

cdr3_nt: TGTGCCAGCAGCCAGTACTGGGACAGGGGGCTCAATGAGCAGTTCTTC
cdr3_aa: CASSQYWDRGLNEQFF
v_call: TRBV14
d_call: TRBD1
clone_size: many
j_call: TRBJ2-1

cdr3_nt: TGCAGCGTTGCCCAAGATGGTCAGCCCCAGCATTTT
cdr3_aa: CSVAQDGQPQHF
v_call: TRBV29-1
d_call: .
clone_size: once
j_call: TRBJ1-5

cdr3_nt: TGCGCCAGCTCCCGATACTCACCCCTCCACTTT
cdr3_aa: CASSRYSPLHF
v_call: TRBV5-1
d_call: .
clone_size: few
j_call: TRBJ1-6

cdr3_nt: TGCAGTCCATGGGGGCAAGAGACCCAGTACTTC
cdr3_aa: CSPWGQETQYF
v_call: TRBV20-1
d_call: .
clone_size: many
j_call: TRBJ2-5

cdr3_nt: TGTGCCAGCAGCCCCGTGGGGGTAAAGGGTGGAAACACCATATATTTT
cdr3_aa: CASSPVGVKGGNTIYF
v_call: TRBV4-2
d_call: .
clone_size: .
j_call: TRBJ1-3

cdr3_nt: TGCAGCGTTGTGACATACTCAACCTACGAGCAGTACTTC
cdr3_aa: CSVVTYSTYEQYF
v_call: TRBV29-1
d_call: .
clone_size: .
j_call: TRBJ2-7

cdr3_nt: TGTGCCAGCAGTTTCGTAAGCGGGAGCTCCTACGAGCAGTACTTC
cdr3_aa: CASSFVSGSSYEQYF
v_call: TRBV12-3/TRBV12-4
d_call: TRBD2
clone_size: .
j_call: TRBJ2-7

cdr3_nt: TGCAGTGCAGAGGCAGGACAAGAGACCCAGTACTTC
cdr3_aa: CSAEAGQETQYF
v_call: TRBV20-1
d_call: .
clone_size: .
j_call: TRBJ2-5